Sequencing of this TCR beta chain was carried out in a study of identical twins. Study-level findings and limits: There was more out-of-frame TCR alpha sharing in monozygotic twins than models estimated. For cord blood, abundant beta clonotypes had fewer insertions, unlike memory repertoires, which showed none.

Deletions cut 2 bases from V and 4 bases from J, with 10 bases between. CDR1 and CDR2 (germline): MNHEY, SVGEGT. The CDR3 has 14 amino acids. This clonotype was picked up many times. The antigen remains unidentified. Each CDR3 protein gets one entry after TCRdb re-called the 5' RACE reads with MiXCR. This table has roughly 260,000 distinct CDR3 sequences, 7% to 8.5% appearing once. The sample was also linked to a second study, of yellow fever vaccine responses in identical twins.

The sample comprised CD8+ T cells sorted from blood. The chain recombines TRBV6-2 or TRBV6-3 with TRBJ2-3; TRBD1 or TRBD2 may be the D gene (6 bases each). This clonotype originated in a woman between 18 and 29 years old in good health. The CDR3 region is CASSYGGPADTQYF. The CDR3 nucleotides are TGTGCCAGCAGTTACGGGGGGCCGGCAGATACGCAGTATTTT.